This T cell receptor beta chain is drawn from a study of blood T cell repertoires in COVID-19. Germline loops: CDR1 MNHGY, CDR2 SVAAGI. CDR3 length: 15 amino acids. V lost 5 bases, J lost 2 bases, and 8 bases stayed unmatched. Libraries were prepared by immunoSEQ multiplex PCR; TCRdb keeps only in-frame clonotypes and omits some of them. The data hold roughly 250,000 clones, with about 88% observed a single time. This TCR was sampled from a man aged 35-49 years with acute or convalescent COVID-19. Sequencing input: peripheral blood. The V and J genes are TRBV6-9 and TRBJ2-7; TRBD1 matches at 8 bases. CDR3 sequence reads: CASSHFWTGPYEQYF. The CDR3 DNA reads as TGTGCCAGCAGTCACTTTTGGACAGGGCCCTACGAGCAGTACTTC.